These 20 T cell receptor beta chains share one sample of origin, sequenced in a study of OX40 agonist ivuxolimab in advanced cancers. The method was immunoSEQ multiplex PCR; TCRdb's version includes in-frame clones alone and lacks a portion of them. The table records roughly 89,000 clones, just over 90% of them present only once. Specimen: CD4+ or CD8+ T cells sorted from blood, collected in a trial of the OX40 agonist ivuxolimab. The receptors shown here come from an adult with an advanced solid tumor such as melanoma, head and neck, liver or kidney cancer.

In DNA form, the CDR3 reads TGTGCCAGCAGCGCCAACGTCGGGGAGCTGTTTTTT. Translating gives CASSANVGELFF. The chain has TRBV9 and TRBJ2-2; D gene ambiguous. Germline V gene lookup returns CDR1 SGDLS and CDR2 YYNGEE. This CDR3 is 12 amino acids long. V lost 3 bases, J lost 7 bases, and 7 bases lay in between.

The chain recombines TRBV9 with TRBJ1-3, with TRBD1 identical over 11 bases. The trim removed 3 bases at V and 0 bases at J, leaving 5 bases unmatched. Germline lookup yields CDR1 SGDLS and CDR2 YYNGEE. The CDR3 runs 17 residues. CDR3 amino acids: CASSDPGTGGSGNTIYF. The CDR3 coding sequence is TGTGCCAGCAGCGACCCCGGGACAGGGGGCTCTGGAAACACCATATATTTT. The full variable domain, in which reference TRBV9 and TRBJ1-3 provide the parts outside the CDR3, is DSGVTQTPKHLITATGQRVTLRCSPRSGDLSVYWYQQSLDQGLQFLIQYYNGEERAKGNILERFSAQQFPDLHSELNLSSLELGDSALYFCASSDPGTGGSGNTIYFGEGSWLTVV.

The V gene is TRBV2, the J gene TRBJ2-3; 9 positions agree with TRBD1. Per the germline V gene, CDR1 is SNHLY and CDR2 is FYNNEI. Germline trimming cut 5 bases from V and 1 base from J; bases unmatched to any gene: 4. CDR3 length equals 15 residues. The CDR3 bases are TGTGCCAGCAGTTCCGGACAGGGGCGCACAGATACGCAGTATTTT. Translating it yields CASSSGQGRTDTQYF.

The chain links TRBV19 to TRBJ2-7; the D gene is possibly TRBD1 (6 bases). The V end was cut by 5 bases, the J end by 2 bases, with 10 bases between. The germline V gene has CDR1 LNHDA and CDR2 SQIVND (reference sequence). This CDR3 contains 13 residues. In DNA, the CDR3 is TGTGCCAGTAGTCCAGGACAGACCTACGAGCAGTACTTC. This translates into CASSPGQTYEQYF.

This clone has only one observation. The chain uses TRBV11-3 and TRBJ2-7; D may be TRBD2 (5 bases). V was shortened by 2 bases and J by 4 bases, with 21 bases between the two germline ends. This CDR3 has 17 amino acids. From germline, CDR1 is SGHNT and CDR2 YENEEA. CDR3 region: CASSLLQWELLRYEQYF. In DNA, the CDR3 is TGTGCCAGCAGCTTATTGCAGTGGGAGTTGTTGAGGTACGAGCAGTACTTC.

The genes are TRBV5-4 and TRBJ2-5; tentative D call: TRBD2 (6 bases). The CDR3 extends over 14 amino acids. V was cut by 3 bases and J by 1 base, with 10 bases left in between. Per the germline V gene, CDR1 is SGHNT and CDR2 is YYREEE (reference sequence). The CDR3 sequence is CASSSPSVQETQYF. The DNA for the CDR3 is TGTGCCAGCAGCTCCCCTAGCGTCCAAGAGACCCAGTACTTC.

J is TRBJ2-2 and V is TRBV7-6; TRBD2 agrees at 16 bases. The V gene's germline CDR1 is SGHVS and CDR2 FNYEAQ. CDR3 length equals 18 residues. V lost 4 bases, J lost 7 bases, and 9 bases stayed unmatched. The CDR3 protein is CASSSGLAGGFYDGELFF. The CDR3 DNA is TGTGCCAGCAGCTCGGGACTAGCGGGAGGGTTCTACGACGGGGAGCTGTTTTTT.

V is TRBV13 and J is TRBJ2-5, with unresolved D. V lost 5 bases, J lost 2 bases, and 15 bases lay in between. CDR1 is PRHDT, CDR2 FYEKMQ, per germline (reference sequence). The CDR3 loop spans 15 amino acids. The CDR3 bases are TGTGCCAGCAGCCAGGTGTTGGGAAAGCAAGAGACCCAGTACTTC. Translated: CASSQVLGKQETQYF.

This chain connects TRBV10-3 to TRBJ2-5, with 10 positions matching TRBD2. Germline V gives CDR1 ENHRY, CDR2 SYGVKD. This CDR3 comprises 13 residues. V lost 6 bases to trimming and J lost 10 bases; unmatched junction nucleotides: 8. The CDR3 here is CAISLAGVRNQYF. In DNA form, the CDR3 reads TGTGCCATCAGCCTAGCGGGAGTTCGAAACCAGTACTTC.

The chain carries TRBV18 and TRBJ2-1, with D perhaps matching TRBD1 or TRBD2 (5 bases each). The V end lost 5 bases, the J end lost 2 bases, and 22 bases lay between the germline ends. Germline lookup yields CDR1 KGHSH and CDR2 LQKENI. The CDR3 sequence is 18 residues long. The CDR3 DNA reads as TGTGCCAGCTCATCTTCCCAGGGACGCAGGGCGGCCTACAATGAGCAGTTCTTC. Translated, it gives CASSSSQGRRAAYNEQFF.

The chain recombines TRBV7-9 with TRBJ2-7, with D possibly TRBD1 on 6 matching bases. The germline V gene has CDR1 SEHNR and CDR2 FQNEAQ (reference sequence). CDR3 length: 14 residues. V shed 5 bases and J shed 1 base, with 12 bases lying between them. The CDR3 nucleotides are TGTGCCAGCAGCATAACAGGGATATCCTACGAGCAGTACTTC. The encoded protein is CASSITGISYEQYF.

This chain joins TRBV29-1 and TRBJ2-5; 8 bases are shared with TRBD1. This CDR3 has 13 amino acids. J lost 4 bases, V lost 7 bases, and 8 bases had no gene match. The germline V gene has CDR1 SQVTM and CDR2 ANQGSEA. CDR3 in amino acids: CSGDRGMGETQYF. In DNA, the CDR3 is TGCAGCGGAGACAGGGGAATGGGAGAGACCCAGTACTTC. The full variable domain, its missing parts supplied by reference TRBV29-1 and TRBJ2-5, is SAVISQKPSRDICQRGTSLTIQCQVDSQVTMMFWYRQQPGQSLTLIATANQGSEATYESGFVIDKFPISRPNLTFSTLTVSNMSPEDSSIYLCSGDRGMGETQYFGPGTRLLVL.

The V and J genes are TRBV7-2 and TRBJ1-2, with D perhaps TRBD1 (6 bases). V lost 2 bases to trimming and J lost 3 bases, with 13 bases between them. This CDR3 is 15 amino acids long. From germline, CDR1 is SGHTA and CDR2 FQGNSA. CDR3: CASSLRGGGDYGYTF. The CDR3, as DNA: TGTGCCAGCAGCTTAAGGGGGGGAGGTGACTATGGCTACACCTTC.

CDR3 region: CASSLGQGRNYGYTF. The CDR3 DNA is TGTGCCAGCAGCTTAGGACAGGGGAGAAACTATGGCTACACCTTC. V and J are TRBV5-6 and TRBJ1-2; the match to TRBD1 covers 9 bases. CDR1 SGHDT and CDR2 YYEEEE come from the germline V gene. V lost 2 bases, J lost 2 bases, and 4 bases stayed unmatched. The CDR3 sequence is 15 residues long.

The chain has TRBV11-2 and TRBJ1-4, with D maybe TRBD1 (5 bases). The CDR3 loop spans 16 amino acids. The germline V and J ends were trimmed by 1 base and 7 bases, with 16 bases remaining between them. The V gene's germline CDR1 is SGHAT and CDR2 FQNNGV. For the CDR3, the DNA is TGTGCCAGCAGCTTAGCGGGCGGGGGTCGGAGTGAAAAACTGTTTTTT. Translating gives CASSLAGGGRSEKLFF.

This chain connects TRBV6-6 to TRBJ1-1, with TRBD1 as a possible D gene (5 bases). Germline CDR1 and CDR2: MNHNY and SVGAGI (reference sequence). The CDR3 runs to 15 residues. V lost 0 bases and J lost 1, with 9 bases in between. The CDR3 nucleotides read TGTGCCAGCAGTTACTCCCCAGGGCAGAACACTGAAGCTTTCTTT. It translates to CASSYSPGQNTEAFF.

This clone appeared a few times. This chain joins TRBV11-2 and TRBJ2-1; D call uncertain. Germline lookup yields CDR1 SGHAT and CDR2 FQNNGV. There are 11 residues in the CDR3. The V gene lost 5 bases and the J gene lost 5 bases, with 4 bases spanning the gap. The CDR3 nucleotides read TGTGCCAGCAGCCAAAACAATGAGCAGTTCTTC. Amino acid sequence: CASSQNNEQFF.

The chain uses TRBV15 and TRBJ2-1, with TRBD1 matching over 8 bases. Germline assignment: CDR1 LNHNV and CDR2 YYDKDF (reference sequence). V shed 3 bases and J 8 bases; nucleotides not matched to a gene: 9. The CDR3 totals 15 residues. Written as DNA, the CDR3 is TGTGCCACCAGCAGCCCGGGACAGGCTTTCCATGAGCAGTTCTTC. Protein sequence: CATSSPGQAFHEQFF. The full variable domain, in which reference TRBV15 and TRBJ2-1 provide the parts outside the CDR3, is DAMVIQNPRYQVTQFGKPVTLSCSQTLNHNVMYWYQQKSSQAPKLLFHYYDKDFNNEADTPDNFQSRRPNTSFCFLDIRSPGLGDTAMYLCATSSPGQAFHEQFFGPGTRLTVL.

This clone was found a few times. V usage is TRBV29-1 and J usage is TRBJ1-1, with D uncertain. The germline CDR1 and CDR2 sequences are SQVTM and ANQGSEA. Deletions cut 4 bases from V and 6 bases from J, with 3 bases between. The CDR3 runs 9 residues. The CDR3 here is CSVGPEAFF. The CDR3 DNA reads TGCAGCGTTGGGCCTGAAGCTTTCTTT.

The V gene is TRBV18, the J gene TRBJ1-1; TRBD1 might be the D (5 bases). The CDR3 consists of 13 residues. Trimming took off 5 bases at V and 4 bases at J, with 11 bases between the two ends. Germline V gene data show CDR1 as KGHSH and CDR2 as LQKENI. The CDR3 sequence: CASSTDSLTEAFF. CDR3 sequence (DNA): TGTGCCAGCTCAACCGACAGCCTCACTGAAGCTTTCTTT.